This TCR beta chain originates from a study of regulatory T cells in long-lasting Graves disease. This clonotype was seen many times. Its antigen is unknown. Indicated time point: persistent/refractory GD, antithyroid drugs over 5 years with positive TRAb. Isolated PBMC RNA provided the starting material for the TCR library. Study conclusions and caveats: Persistent Graves' cases showed lower TCR diversity than newly diagnosed cases. Possibly, too few samples lowered accuracy.

TCR beta libraries were built with iRepertoire HTBI primers and Arm-PCR of CDR3 regions. One entry per CDR3 protein, called by TCRdb with MiXCR from the multiplex PCR reads. The sample lists 300,000 to 500,000 distinct CDR3 sequences, about a fifth occurring once. The CDR3 length is 14 residues. V trimming: 3 bases; J trimming: 4 bases; junction bases outside the gene matches: 7. Germline V CDR1 and CDR2: DFQATT, SNEGSKA (reference sequence). This sequence originates from a female donor with Graves disease. The chain couples TRBV20-1 to TRBJ2-5, with TRBD1 matching over 8 bases. The sequences come from peripheral blood mononuclear cells (PBMCs), collected when the disease was refractory, from a patient treated with antithyroid drugs. The CDR3, as DNA: TGCAGTGCTAGTGCCCAGGGGGCCGGAGAGACCCAGTACTTC. Translation: CSASAQGAGETQYF.